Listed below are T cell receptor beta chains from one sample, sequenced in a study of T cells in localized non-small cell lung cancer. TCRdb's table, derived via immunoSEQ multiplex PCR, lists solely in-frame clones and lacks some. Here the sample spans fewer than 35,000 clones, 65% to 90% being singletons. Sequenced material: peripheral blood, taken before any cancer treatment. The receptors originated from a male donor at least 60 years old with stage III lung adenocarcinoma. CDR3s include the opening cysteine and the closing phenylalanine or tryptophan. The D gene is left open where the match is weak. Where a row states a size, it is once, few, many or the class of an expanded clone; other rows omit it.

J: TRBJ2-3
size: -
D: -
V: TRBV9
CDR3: CASSQAKGTPDTQYF
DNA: TGTGCCAGCAGCCAGGCCAAGGGAACCCCAGATACGCAGTATTTT

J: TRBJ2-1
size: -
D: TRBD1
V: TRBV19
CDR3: CASSRGGLSYNEQFF
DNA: TGTGCCAGTAGTAGAGGGGGCCTTTCCTACAATGAGCAGTTCTTC

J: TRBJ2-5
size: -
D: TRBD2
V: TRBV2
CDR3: CASSRQPTSGGETQYF
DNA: TGTGCCAGCAGCCGGCAGCCGACTAGCGGGGGCGAGACCCAGTACTTC

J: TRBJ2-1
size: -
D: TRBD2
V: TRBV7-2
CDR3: CASSLGSVAGVREQFF
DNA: TGTGCCAGCAGCTTAGGGTCGGTAGCGGGAGTGAGAGAGCAGTTCTTC

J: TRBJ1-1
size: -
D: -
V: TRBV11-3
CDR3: CASSFNQGAEAFF
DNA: TGTGCCAGCAGCTTTAACCAGGGTGCTGAAGCTTTCTTT

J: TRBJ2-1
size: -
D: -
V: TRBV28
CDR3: CASSTGTHRMTEQFF
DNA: TGTGCCAGCAGTACCGGGACTCATAGAATGACGGAGCAGTTCTTC

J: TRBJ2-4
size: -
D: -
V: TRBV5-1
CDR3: CASSLDWVGIQYF
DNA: TGCGCCAGCAGCTTGGATTGGGTGGGCATTCAGTACTTC

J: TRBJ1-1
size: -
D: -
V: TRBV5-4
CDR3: CASSLPGTANTEAFF
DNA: TGTGCCAGCAGCTTACCCGGGACGGCCAACACTGAAGCTTTCTTT

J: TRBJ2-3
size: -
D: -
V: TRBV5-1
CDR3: CASNLGRTTDTQYF
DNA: TGCGCCAGCAACCTGGGACGGACTACAGATACGCAGTATTTT

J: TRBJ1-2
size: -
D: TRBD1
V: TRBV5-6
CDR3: CASIPRGTVWTRGDYTF
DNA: TGTGCCAGCATCCCGAGAGGGACAGTTTGGACTCGGGGCGACTACACCTTC

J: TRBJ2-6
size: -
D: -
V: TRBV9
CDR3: CASSLLPGGSGANVLTF
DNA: TGTGCCAGCAGCCTCCTCCCTGGGGGGTCTGGGGCCAACGTCCTGACTTTC

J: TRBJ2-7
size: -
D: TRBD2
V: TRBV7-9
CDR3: CASSLMGLGGYEQYF
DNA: TGTGCCAGCAGCTTAATGGGACTAGGGGGCTACGAGCAGTACTTC

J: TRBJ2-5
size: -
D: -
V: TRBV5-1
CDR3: CASSVRYQETQYF
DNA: TGCGCCAGCAGCGTGAGATACCAAGAGACCCAGTACTTC

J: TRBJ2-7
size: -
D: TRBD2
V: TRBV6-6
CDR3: CASRPPGGSSYEQYF
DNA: TGTGCCAGCAGACCCCCGGGAGGGAGCTCCTACGAGCAGTACTTC

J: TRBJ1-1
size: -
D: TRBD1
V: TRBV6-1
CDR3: CASRGGWDRGFF
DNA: TGTGCCAGCAGAGGAGGTTGGGACAGGGGTTTCTTT

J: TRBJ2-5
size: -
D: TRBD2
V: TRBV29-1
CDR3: CSVEETGGLWTRRETQYF
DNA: TGCAGCGTTGAAGAGACGGGGGGGCTCTGGACGCGGCGAGAGACCCAGTACTTC

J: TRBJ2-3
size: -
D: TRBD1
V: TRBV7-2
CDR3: CASSPKTGPPDTQYF
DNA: TGTGCCAGCAGTCCCAAGACAGGGCCCCCAGATACGCAGTATTTT

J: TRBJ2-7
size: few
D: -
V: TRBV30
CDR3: CACNGAEGGYEQYF
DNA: TGTGCCTGTAATGGGGCGGAAGGGGGCTACGAGCAGTACTTC

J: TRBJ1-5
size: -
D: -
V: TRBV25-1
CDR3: CASSGSTCNQPQHF
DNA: TGTGCCAGCAGTGGGTCCACTTGCAATCAGCCCCAGCATTTT

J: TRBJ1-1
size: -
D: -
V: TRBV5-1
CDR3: CASRYSMNTEAFF
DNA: TGCGCCAGCAGATACAGTATGAACACTGAAGCTTTCTTT

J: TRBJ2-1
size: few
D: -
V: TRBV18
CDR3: CASSLNQGWQGNEQFF
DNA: TGTGCCAGCTCCCTGAACCAGGGGTGGCAGGGCAATGAGCAGTTCTTC

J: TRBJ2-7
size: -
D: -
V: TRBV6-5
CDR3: CASSYGQYEQYF
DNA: TGTGCCAGCAGTTACGGGCAATACGAGCAGTACTTC

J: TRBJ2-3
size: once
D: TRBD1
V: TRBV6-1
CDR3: CASILGQGLTDTQYF
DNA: TGTGCCAGCATTCTCGGACAGGGCCTCACAGATACGCAGTATTTT

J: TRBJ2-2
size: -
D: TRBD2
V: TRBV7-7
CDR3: CASSPGSGSRGELFF
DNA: TGTGCCAGCAGCCCGGGGAGCGGGAGTCGAGGGGAGCTGTTTTTT